The source of this T cell receptor (beta chain) is a study of shared clonotypes between healthy human individuals. Germline V gene sequence: CDR1 MGHRA, CDR2 YSYEKL. V was pared by 1 base and J by 5 bases, with 9 bases between. The CDR3 sequence is 15 residues long. TCRdb keeps only in-frame clones here, not all; method: immunoSEQ multiplex PCR. This table holds about 510,000 clones, roughly 95% found once. The sequencing sample was made of naive CD4+ T cells sorted from blood. Subset denoted: CD45RA+ positively selected. This clonotype was sampled from a woman aged 25 to 39 in good health. V usage is TRBV4-1 and J usage is TRBJ1-6; TRBD1 might be the D (5 bases). The CDR3 bases are TGCGCCAGCAGCCAAGGACAGACCGATAATTCACCCCTCCACTTT. Protein: CASSQGQTDNSPLHF.